What follows are 14 T cell receptor beta chains derived from one specimen sequenced in a study of persistence of HIV-infected CD4 T cells. Sequencing used immunoSEQ version 4 in survey mode. The assay was immunoSEQ multiplex PCR, and TCRdb's table has in-frame clones only and misses some. The sample includes approximately 44,000 clones, more than 70% of them seen just once. This nonspecific control used anti-CD3/anti-CD28 bead stimulation of CD4+ T cells. Sorting selected CD4+ T cells upregulating both CD40 ligand and CD69. These receptors have no identified antigens. Sequenced material: CD4+ T cells sorted from PBMCs after approximately 19-hour stimulation, taken from a patient who received antiretroviral therapy. These receptors originate from an adult man with HIV who was CMV-seropositive.

The V gene is TRBV28, the J gene TRBJ1-2; TRBD1 matches at 8 bases. CDR1 and CDR2 (germline): MDHEN, SYDVKM. J was trimmed by 6 bases and V by 6 bases; bases with no gene match: 9. CDR3 length equals 14 residues. The CDR3 reads CASSSLDRGNGYTF. Here the CDR3 DNA reads TGTGCCAGCAGCTCGCTAGACAGGGGAAATGGCTACACCTTC.

This sequence joins TRBV6-5 and TRBJ1-2, with TRBD1 matching 8 bases. The CDR3 is 15 amino acids. With 7 bases clipped from V and 3 bases from J, the junction kept 10 bases outside the gene matches. The V gene's germline CDR1 is MNHEY and CDR2 SVGAGI. The DNA for the CDR3 is TGTGCCAGCAACCCCGACAGGGGAGGGGACTATGGCTACACCTTC. Amino acids: CASNPDRGGDYGYTF.

As concerns this clone: This CDR3 is also generated by other DNA sequences in the sample. The chain is built from TRBV12-3 or TRBV12-4 and TRBJ2-1, with D perhaps matching TRBD2 (5 bases). The CDR3 runs 11 residues. V dropped 3 bases and J dropped 10 bases, with 7 bases sitting between them. The CDR3 is CASSFRREQFF. As DNA, the CDR3 is TGTGCCAGCAGTTTTAGGAGGGAGCAGTTCTTC.

This chain connects TRBV9 to TRBJ1-5; TRBD1 matches at 9 bases. The CDR3 runs 15 residues. With 4 bases clipped from V and 1 base from J, the junction kept 3 bases outside the gene matches. Germline values: CDR1 SGDLS, CDR2 YYNGEE. The chain's CDR3 is CASSPGTGSNQPQHF. The CDR3 DNA follows: TGTGCCAGCAGCCCCGGGACAGGGAGCAATCAGCCCCAGCATTTT. Variable domain in full (rest from reference TRBV9 and TRBJ1-5): DSGVTQTPKHLITATGQRVTLRCSPRSGDLSVYWYQQSLDQGLQFLIQYYNGEERAKGNILERFSAQQFPDLHSELNLSSLELGDSALYFCASSPGTGSNQPQHFGDGTRLSIL.

This chain links TRBV10-1 with TRBJ2-7, with 9 nucleotides matching TRBD1. In germline, CDR1 is WNHNN, CDR2 SYGVQD (reference sequence). This CDR3 comprises 13 residues. The junction had 5 bases not matched to a gene; V was cut back by 5 bases and J by 6 bases. DNA of the CDR3: TGCGCCAGCAGTCGGGACAGGGCAGGCGAGCAGTACTTC. This sequence encodes CASSRDRAGEQYF.

This clone was seen just once. V and J are TRBV6-5 and TRBJ2-7; possible D gene TRBD2, 7 bases. This CDR3 is built from 15 residues. The V gene's germline CDR1 is MNHEY and CDR2 SVGAGI. V dropped 5 bases and J dropped 5 bases, with 19 bases sitting between them. CDR3 sequence: CASSPLGGARNEQYF. CDR3 bases: TGTGCCAGCAGTCCTCTAGGGGGGGCAAGAAACGAGCAGTACTTC.

The rearrangement joins TRBV15 to TRBJ2-7; a possible D gene is TRBD1 (6 bases). Germline V gene lookup returns CDR1 LNHNV and CDR2 YYDKDF (reference sequence). CDR3 length: 14 residues. Trimming removed 0 bases from V and 3 bases from J, with 9 bases in between. CDR3 sequence reads: CATSREKQGYEQYF. The CDR3 DNA reads TGTGCCACCAGCAGAGAGAAACAGGGCTACGAGCAGTACTTC.

V is TRBV3-1 (or the pseudogene TRBV3-2) and J is TRBJ2-3; D might be TRBD2 (7 bases). V dropped 7 bases and J dropped 2 bases, with 16 bases sitting between them. CDR3 length equals 15 residues. Germline CDR1 reads LGHDT; CDR2 reads YNNKEL (reference sequence). The CDR3 loop reads CASTIRGGVTDTQYF. The CDR3 DNA is TGTGCCAGCACCATAAGGGGGGGGGTCACAGATACGCAGTATTTT.

V is TRBV18 and J is TRBJ2-7, with 7 bases lining up with TRBD2. The CDR3 extends over 15 amino acids. CDR1 is KGHSH, CDR2 LQKENI, per germline. The V segment lost 6 bases and the J segment 3 bases; nucleotides outside the gene matches: 11. The CDR3, as DNA: TGTGCCAGCTCGATAGGAGGGTCTAGCGGCTACGAGCAGTACTTC. Amino acid sequence: CASSIGGSSGYEQYF. The full variable domain, rest sourced from reference TRBV18 and TRBJ2-7, is NAGVMQNPRHLVRRRGQEARLRCSPMKGHSHVYWYRQLPEEGLKFMVYLQKENIIDESGMPKERFSAEFPKEGPSILRIQQVVRGDSAAYFCASSIGGSSGYEQYFGPGTRLTVT.

The V call is TRBV5-5, the J call TRBJ2-3; D is perhaps TRBD1 or TRBD2 (6 bases each). CDR3 length equals 14 residues. In germline, CDR1 is SGHKS, CDR2 YYEKEE (reference sequence). Trimming pared 0 bases from V and 6 bases from J, leaving 11 bases between. The CDR3 protein is CASSLAWGADTQYF. In DNA form, the CDR3 reads TGTGCCAGCAGCTTGGCCTGGGGGGCGGATACGCAGTATTTT.

This clone was recorded once. V usage is TRBV10-2 and J usage is TRBJ1-2; no clear D gene. The V end lost 11 bases, the J end lost 6 bases, and 16 bases lay between the germline ends. The CDR3 has 12 residues. Looked up from germline, CDR1 is WSHSY and CDR2 is SAAADI. CDR3 amino acids: CASSMEYDGYTF. Written as DNA, the CDR3 is TGCGCCTCGTCAATGGAGTATGATGGCTACACCTTC.

CDR3 DNA: TGTGCCAGCAGTGACCCAAGCACTGAAGCTTTCTTT. This gives the protein CASSDPSTEAFF. The V gene is TRBV6-1, the J gene TRBJ1-1; D unclear. V gave up 3 bases and J gave up 4 bases, with 6 bases separating them. The CDR3 length is 12 residues. Looked up from germline, CDR1 is MNHNS and CDR2 is SASEGT.

CDR3 protein: CASSRTANTEAFF. CDR3 in DNA: TGTGCCAGCAGTCGGACGGCTAACACTGAAGCTTTCTTT. This chain joins TRBV28 and TRBJ1-1; D not resolved. In germline, CDR1 is MDHEN, CDR2 SYDVKM. V was clipped by 5 bases and J by 2 bases, with 9 bases between them. The CDR3 runs to 13 residues.

The CDR3 bases are TGTGCCAGCAGGGGGGACAGACGGACGAATGAGCAGTTCTTC. Its protein is CASRGDRRTNEQFF. J is TRBJ2-1 and V is TRBV2, with 7 bases that match TRBD1. The V gene's germline CDR1 is SNHLY and CDR2 FYNNEI. The CDR3 extends over 14 amino acids. The V and J ends lost 6 bases and 7 bases, in that order; junction bases with no gene match: 9.